Detailed here is one TCR beta chain. The entry originates in a study of T cell changes during pregnancy in multiple sclerosis. Trimming left V 2 bases short and J 0 bases short, with 16 bases between. Looked up from germline, CDR1 is KGHSH and CDR2 is LQKENI. CDR3 size: 17 residues. Assay: immunoSEQ multiplex PCR; the TCRdb copy retains only in-frame clones and omits some. The data hold roughly 80,000 clones, with 85% to 95% observed a single time. The material sequenced was peripheral blood, taken after pregnancy. This chain connects TRBV18 to TRBJ1-1; D is uncertain. This clonotype was sampled from a female donor in good health, enrolled as a control in a pregnancy study. CDR3: CASSPMRGWIMNTEAFF. CDR3 DNA sequence: TGTGCCAGCTCACCAATGAGAGGGTGGATCATGAACACTGAAGCTTTCTTT.